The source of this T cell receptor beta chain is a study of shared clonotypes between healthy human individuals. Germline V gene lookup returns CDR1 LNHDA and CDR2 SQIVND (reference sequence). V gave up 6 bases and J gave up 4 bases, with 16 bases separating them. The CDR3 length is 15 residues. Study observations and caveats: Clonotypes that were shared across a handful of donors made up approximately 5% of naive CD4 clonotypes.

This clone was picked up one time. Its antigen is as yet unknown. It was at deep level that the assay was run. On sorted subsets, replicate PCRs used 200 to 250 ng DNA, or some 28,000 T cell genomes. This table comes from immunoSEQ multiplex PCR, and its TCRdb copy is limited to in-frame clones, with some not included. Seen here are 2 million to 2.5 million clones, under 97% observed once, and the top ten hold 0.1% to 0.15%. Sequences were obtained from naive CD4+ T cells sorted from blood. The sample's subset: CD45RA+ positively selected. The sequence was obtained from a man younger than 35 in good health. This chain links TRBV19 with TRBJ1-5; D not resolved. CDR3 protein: CASRQALGYNQPQHF. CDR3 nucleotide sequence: TGTGCCAGTAGGCAGGCACTAGGGTATAATCAGCCCCAGCATTTT.